This record concerns one TCR beta chain sequence. Random-hexamer reverse transcription was applied to about 0.5 to 1 ug RNA. TCRdb fed the immunoSEQ multiplex PCR reads into MiXCR, producing one record per CDR3 protein. The sample has some 260,000 distinct CDR3 sequences, 80% to 90% seen once. The CDR3 contains 16 residues. Germline CDR1 is MDHEN and CDR2 is SYDVKM. Trimming pared 3 bases from V and 5 bases from J, leaving 19 bases between. TCR beta sequencing was performed on blood CD8+ and CD4+ T cells. These data originate in a study of CD8 T cells in Susac syndrome. The chain combines TRBV28 with TRBJ2-5, with no clear D. Sequencing was done on a sample of CD8+ T cells from PBMCs. This clonotype originated in a human donor with multiple sclerosis. CDR3 DNA sequence: TGTGCCAGCAGTTTCCCAATGGGCAGGCCGCCGGAGACCCAGTACTTC. Translated: CASSFPMGRPPETQYF.